The T cell receptor beta chain described here comes from a study of blood T cell repertoires in COVID-19. Background on the study: Collection of acute and convalescent COVID-19 samples took place in the United States, Italy and Spain. The cDNA or gDNA used as material had been derived from T cells, B-cell-depleted T cells, or PBMCs.

CDR3 size: 15 residues. Germline V CDR1 and CDR2: MNHEY, SVGAGI. The ends lost 0 bases at V and 2 bases at J; junction bases unmatched: 3. Original analysis: Scientists estimated how many nucleated cells there were by amplifying reference gene primers. TCRdb keeps only in-frame clones here, not all; method: immunoSEQ multiplex PCR. The DNA was the basis for D and trimming; V, J and clone size are from that table. This table holds about 60,000 clones, 75% to 95% found once. The receptor was derived from a human donor with active COVID-19. The donor label of this sample is uncertain. The genes are TRBV6-5 and TRBJ1-1, with 7 nucleotides matching TRBD1. Sequencing was carried out using peripheral blood. CDR3 loop: CASSYSPGGNTEAFF. The CDR3 region has the DNA TGTGCCAGCAGTTACTCGCCAGGGGGAAACACTGAAGCTTTCTTT.